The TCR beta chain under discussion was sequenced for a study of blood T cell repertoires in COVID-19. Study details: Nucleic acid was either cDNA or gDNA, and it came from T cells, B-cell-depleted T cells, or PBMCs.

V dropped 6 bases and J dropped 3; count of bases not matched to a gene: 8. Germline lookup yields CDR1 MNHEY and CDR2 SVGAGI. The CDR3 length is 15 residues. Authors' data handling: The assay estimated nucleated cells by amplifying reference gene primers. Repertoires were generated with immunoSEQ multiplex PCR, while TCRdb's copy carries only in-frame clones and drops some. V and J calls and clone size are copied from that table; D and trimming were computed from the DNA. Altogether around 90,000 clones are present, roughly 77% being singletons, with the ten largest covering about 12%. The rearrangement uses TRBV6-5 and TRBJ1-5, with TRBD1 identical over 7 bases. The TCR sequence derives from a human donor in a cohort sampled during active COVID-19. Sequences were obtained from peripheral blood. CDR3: CASRSHGTVNQPQHF. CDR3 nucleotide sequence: TGTGCCAGCAGGTCCCATGGGACAGTCAATCAGCCCCAGCATTTT.